One TCR beta chain is described in this entry. This sample was included in a study of shared clonotypes between healthy human individuals. Libraries were prepared by immunoSEQ multiplex PCR; TCRdb keeps only in-frame clonotypes and omits some of them. The sample contains fewer than 850,000 clones, about two thirds of which appear only once. V shed 3 bases and J shed 5 bases, with 10 bases lying between them. The CDR3 totals 14 residues. Germline V gene data show CDR1 as LNHNV and CDR2 as YYDKDF (reference sequence). The clonotype originates from a woman in her thirties in good health. Sequencing input: memory CD4+ T cells sorted from blood. Subset specified: CD45RA-negative fraction. The V and J genes are TRBV15 and TRBJ1-4; the D gene is possibly TRBD1 (6 bases). CDR3 bases: TGTGCCACCAGCAGTTGGGACACCAATGAAAAACTGTTTTTT. Protein: CATSSWDTNEKLFF. Looking up the rest from reference TRBV15 and TRBJ1-4 gives the full variable domain: DAMVIQNPRYQVTQFGKPVTLSCSQTLNHNVMYWYQQKSSQAPKLLFHYYDKDFNNEADTPDNFQSRRPNTSFCFLDIRSPGLGDTAMYLCATSSWDTNEKLFFGSGTQLSVL.